Listed below are T cell receptor beta chains from one sample, sequenced in a study of blood T cells in healthy people across ages. MiXCR was run by TCRdb on the 5' RACE reads, yielding one entry per CDR3 protein. The table has more than 1,000,000 distinct CDR3 sequences, around 27% seen once. These records were also assigned to another study, of T cells of mothers and their children.

Sequenced: blood. These receptor sequences come from a girl aged 2-10 years in good health. The CDR3 runs from the conserved cysteine through the conserved F or W. The order of the fields is V gene, clone size, CDR3 length, D gene, J gene, CDR3 DNA, CDR3 protein. D genes are given only for firm matches. Only part of the rows carry a size: once, few, many, or a class if the clone is expanded.

>TRBV7-3|few|18|TRBD1|TRBJ1-2
TGTGCCAGCAGCCCCAACCCGGGGACAGGCATAATGAACTATGGCTACACCTTC
CASSPNPGTGIMNYGYTF
>TRBV12-3/TRBV12-4|few|11|NA|TRBJ2-1
TGTGCCAGCGGCCCAAACAATGAGCAGTTCTTC
CASGPNNEQFF
>TRBV3-1|few|15|TRBD2|TRBJ2-1
TGTGCCAGCAGCCAAGGTGGACTAGGGAACAATGAGCAGTTCTTC
CASSQGGLGNNEQFF
>TRBV7-6|few|17|TRBD1|TRBJ2-2
TGTGCCAGCAGCCCCGGCCGGGACAGGGGTGGCACCGGGGAGCTGTTTTTT
CASSPGRDRGGTGELFF
>TRBV6-5|NA|15|NA|TRBJ2-5
TGTGCCAGCAGTTACGGCTCAGAGTACCAAGAGACCCAGTACTTC
CASSYGSEYQETQYF
>TRBV5-6|few|11|NA|TRBJ2-1
TGTGCCAGCAGCGATATTAATGAGCAGTTCTTC
CASSDINEQFF
>TRBV29-1|NA|11|NA|TRBJ1-2
TGCAGCGTTGAAGATCAGGGGGGCTACACCTTC
CSVEDQGGYTF
>TRBV7-3|NA|14|NA|TRBJ1-2
TGTGCCAGCAGCTTAAAGGCAGGGGCAGATGGCTACACCTTC
CASSLKAGADGYTF
>TRBV27|NA|14|TRBD1|TRBJ2-5
TGTGCCAGCGGTCCGGGACAGGACGGGAGGACCCAGTACTTC
CASGPGQDGRTQYF
>TRBV7-3|NA|16|NA|TRBJ2-1
TGTGCCAGCAGCTTAAATTCGATTGACGGGACCAATGAGCAGTTCTTC
CASSLNSIDGTNEQFF
>TRBV6-7|NA|14|NA|TRBJ1-5
TGTGCCAGCAGTTACCGGGGCTGGGATCAGCCCCAGCATTTT
CASSYRGWDQPQHF
>TRBV4-2|few|16|NA|TRBJ1-2
TGTGCCAGCAGCCAACCCGACACGAATTCATTTAATGGCTACACCTTC
CASSQPDTNSFNGYTF
>TRBV5-6|NA|15|TRBD2|TRBJ2-1
TGTGCCAGCAGCTTACTAGCGGGAGAATCCAATGAGCAGTTCTTC
CASSLLAGESNEQFF
>TRBV21-1|few|18|NA|TRBJ1-4
TGTGCCAGCAGCAAAGAGGGCCCGGAGCAGGGACGCAATGAAAAACTGTTTTTT
CASSKEGPEQGRNEKLFF
>TRBV4-1|many|15|TRBD1|TRBJ1-5
TGCGCCAGCAGCCAAGATGGACAGGGCAATCAGCCCCAGCATTTT
CASSQDGQGNQPQHF
>TRBV4-3|few|15|NA|TRBJ1-2
TGCGCCAGCAGCCAAGACGGCACAGGGTCTATCCGCTACACCTTC
CASSQDGTGSIRYTF
>TRBV4-3|few|18|TRBD1|TRBJ1-2
TGCGCCAGCAGCCAAGACCACACAGGGGTAATTGATTTCTATGGCTACACCTTC
CASSQDHTGVIDFYGYTF
>TRBV12-5|NA|13|TRBD2|TRBJ2-3
TGTGCTAGTGGGACGACTAGCGGGAGTACGCAGTATTTT
CASGTTSGSTQYF
>TRBV18|few|13|NA|TRBJ1-2
TGTGCCAGCTCACCAGGCAAGGACTATGGCTACACCTTC
CASSPGKDYGYTF
>TRBV4-1|few|12|NA|TRBJ2-5
TGCGCCAGCAGCACAGGGTCGGCTAGCCGGTACTTC
CASSTGSASRYF
>TRBV4-3|few|15|NA|TRBJ2-1
TGCGCCAGCAGCCAAGACGAGGGGGCCTACAATGAGCAGTTCTTC
CASSQDEGAYNEQFF
>TRBV6-5|once|13|NA|TRBJ2-2
TGTGCCAGCGGGGCGGACGTCACCGGGGAGCTGTTTTTT
CASGADVTGELFF
>TRBV7-3|few|13|NA|TRBJ2-3
TGTGCCAGCAGCTCTTTAAGCACAGATACGCAGTATTTT
CASSSLSTDTQYF
>TRBV10-3|few|11|NA|TRBJ2-5
TGTGCCACCGCGGTTGGGGAGACCCAGTACTTC
CATAVGETQYF
>TRBV12-3/TRBV12-4|once|14|TRBD1|TRBJ2-7
TGTGCCAGTTCCGACAGGGTCCGGTCCTACGAGCAGTACTTC
CASSDRVRSYEQYF
>TRBV2|NA|18|NA|TRBJ2-5
TGTGCCAGCAGTGATTTGAAGGGAGACCTACAGAAGCAAGAGACCCAGTACTTC
CASSDLKGDLQKQETQYF
>TRBV5-1|NA|15|TRBD2|TRBJ2-5
TGCGCCAGCAGTTGGACTAGCGGCCTCCAAGAGGCCCAGTACTTC
CASSWTSGLQEAQYF
>TRBV20-1|few|16|TRBD2|TRBJ2-3
TGCAGTGCTCCCGAGGTAGGACTAGCGGGAGCAGATACGCAGTATTTT
CSAPEVGLAGADTQYF
>TRBV29-1|NA|10|NA|TRBJ2-1
TGCAGCGTTGATTCGGGGGAGCAGTTCTTC
CSVDSGEQFF
>TRBV7-8|NA|14|NA|TRBJ1-5
TGTGCCAGCAGCCAGGGGCGGTCGGGTCAGCCCCAGCATTTT
CASSQGRSGQPQHF
>TRBV4-1|few|14|TRBD2|TRBJ2-7
TGCGCCAGCAGCAACAGCGGGGTCCCCTACGAGCAGTACTTC
CASSNSGVPYEQYF
>TRBV4-3|NA|16|NA|TRBJ2-4
TGCGCCAGCAGCCAAGATCGCGGGGAGGCCAAAAACATTCAGTACTTC
CASSQDRGEAKNIQYF
>TRBV12-3/TRBV12-4|few|13|NA|TRBJ2-7
TGTGCCAGCAGTTTCGGCATAACGAGCGAGCAGTACTTC
CASSFGITSEQYF
>TRBV28|NA|15|TRBD2|TRBJ2-7
TGTGCCAGCAGTTTATTCGGGAGGATGTTTTACGAGCAGTACTTC
CASSLFGRMFYEQYF
>TRBV20-1|NA|13|TRBD1|TRBJ2-1
TGCAGTGGAAAGGGACAGGGTAAAAATGAGCAGTTCTTC
CSGKGQGKNEQFF